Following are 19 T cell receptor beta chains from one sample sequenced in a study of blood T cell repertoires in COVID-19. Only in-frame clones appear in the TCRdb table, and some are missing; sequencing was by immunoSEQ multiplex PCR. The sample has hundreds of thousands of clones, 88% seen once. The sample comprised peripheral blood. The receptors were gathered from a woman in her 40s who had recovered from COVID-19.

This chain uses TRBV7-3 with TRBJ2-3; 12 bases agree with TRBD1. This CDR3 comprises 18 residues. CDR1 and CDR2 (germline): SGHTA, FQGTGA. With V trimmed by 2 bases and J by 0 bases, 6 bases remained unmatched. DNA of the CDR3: TGTGCCAGCAGCTTAGCCGGGACAGGGGGCTTAAGCACAGATACGCAGTATTTT. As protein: CASSLAGTGGLSTDTQYF.

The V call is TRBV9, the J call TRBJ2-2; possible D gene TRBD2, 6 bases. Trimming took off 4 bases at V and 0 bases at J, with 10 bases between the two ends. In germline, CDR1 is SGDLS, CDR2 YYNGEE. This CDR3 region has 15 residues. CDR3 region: CASSLRLANTGELFF. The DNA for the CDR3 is TGTGCCAGCAGCCTCCGACTAGCGAACACCGGGGAGCTGTTTTTT.

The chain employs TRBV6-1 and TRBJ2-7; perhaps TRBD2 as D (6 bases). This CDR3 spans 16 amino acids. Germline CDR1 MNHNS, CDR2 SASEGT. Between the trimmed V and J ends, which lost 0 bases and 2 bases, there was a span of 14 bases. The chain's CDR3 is CASSEAPPGLTYEQYV. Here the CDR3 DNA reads TGTGCCAGCAGTGAAGCTCCTCCGGGACTCACCTACGAGCAGTACGTC.

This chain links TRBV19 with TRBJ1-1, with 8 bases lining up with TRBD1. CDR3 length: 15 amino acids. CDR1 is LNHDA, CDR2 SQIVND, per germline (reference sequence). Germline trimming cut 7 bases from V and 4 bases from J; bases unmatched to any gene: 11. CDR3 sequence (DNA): TGTGCCAGTATGGACAGGGTTGGGTTAGGCACTGAAGCTTTCTTT. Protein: CASMDRVGLGTEAFF.

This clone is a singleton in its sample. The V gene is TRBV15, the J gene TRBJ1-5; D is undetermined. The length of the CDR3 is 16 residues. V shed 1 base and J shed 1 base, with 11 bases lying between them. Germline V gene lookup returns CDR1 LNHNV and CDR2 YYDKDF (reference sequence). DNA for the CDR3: TGTGCCACCAGCAGAGTGTTCGGTCGGAGCAATCAGCCCCAGCATTTT. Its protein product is CATSRVFGRSNQPQHF.

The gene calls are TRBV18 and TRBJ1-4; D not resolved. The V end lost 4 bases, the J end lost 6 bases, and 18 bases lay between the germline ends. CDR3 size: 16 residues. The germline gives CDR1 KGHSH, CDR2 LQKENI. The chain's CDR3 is CASSRGPPEGYEKLFF. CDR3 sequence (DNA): TGTGCCAGCTCACGAGGACCACCGGAGGGCTATGAAAAACTGTTTTTT. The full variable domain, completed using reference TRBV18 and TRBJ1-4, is NAGVMQNPRHLVRRRGQEARLRCSPMKGHSHVYWYRQLPEEGLKFMVYLQKENIIDESGMPKERFSAEFPKEGPSILRIQQVVRGDSAAYFCASSRGPPEGYEKLFFGSGTQLSVL.

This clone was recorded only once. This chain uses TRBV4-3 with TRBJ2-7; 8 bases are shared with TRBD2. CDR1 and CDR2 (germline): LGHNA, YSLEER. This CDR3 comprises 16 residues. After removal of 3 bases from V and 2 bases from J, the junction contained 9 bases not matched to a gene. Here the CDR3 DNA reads TGCGCCAGCAGCCATGATAGCGGGGCCTGTCCCTACGAGCAGTACGTC. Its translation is CASSHDSGACPYEQYV.

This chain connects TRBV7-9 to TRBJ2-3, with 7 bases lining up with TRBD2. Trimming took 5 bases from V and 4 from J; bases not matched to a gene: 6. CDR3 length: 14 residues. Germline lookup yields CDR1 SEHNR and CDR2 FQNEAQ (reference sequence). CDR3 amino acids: CASSRSGMPDTQYF. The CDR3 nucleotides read TGTGCCAGCAGCCGAAGCGGGATGCCAGATACGCAGTATTTT.

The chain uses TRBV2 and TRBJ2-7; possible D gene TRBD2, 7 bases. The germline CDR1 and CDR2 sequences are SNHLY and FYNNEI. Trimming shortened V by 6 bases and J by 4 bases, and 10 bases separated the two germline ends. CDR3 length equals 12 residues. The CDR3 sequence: CASRGGAYEQYV. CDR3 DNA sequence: TGTGCCAGCAGGGGGGGGGCGTACGAGCAGTACGTC.

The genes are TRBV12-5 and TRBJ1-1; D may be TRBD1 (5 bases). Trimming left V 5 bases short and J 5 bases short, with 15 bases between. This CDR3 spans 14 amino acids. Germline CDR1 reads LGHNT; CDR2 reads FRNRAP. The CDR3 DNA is TGTGCTAGTGGTCCGGGACGGGAGGGAACTGAAGCTTTCTTT. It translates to CASGPGREGTEAFF.

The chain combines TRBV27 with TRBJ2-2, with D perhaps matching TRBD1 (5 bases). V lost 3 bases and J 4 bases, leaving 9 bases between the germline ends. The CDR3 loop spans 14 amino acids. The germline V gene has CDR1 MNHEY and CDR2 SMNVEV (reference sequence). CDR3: CASSLGRVTGELFF. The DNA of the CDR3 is TGTGCCAGCAGTTTGGGGCGAGTCACCGGGGAGCTGTTTTTT.

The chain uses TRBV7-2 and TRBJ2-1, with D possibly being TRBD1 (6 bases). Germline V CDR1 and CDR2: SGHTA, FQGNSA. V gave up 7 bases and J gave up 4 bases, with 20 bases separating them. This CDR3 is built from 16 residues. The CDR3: CASTLLRGHYYNEQFF. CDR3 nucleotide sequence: TGTGCCAGCACCCTACTGAGGGGACACTATTACAATGAGCAGTTCTTC.

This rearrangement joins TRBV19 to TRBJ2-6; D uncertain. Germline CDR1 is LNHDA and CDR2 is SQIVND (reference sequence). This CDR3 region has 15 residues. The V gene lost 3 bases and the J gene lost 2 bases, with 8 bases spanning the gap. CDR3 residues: CASSMATTGANVLTF. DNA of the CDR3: TGTGCCAGTAGTATGGCCACGACTGGGGCCAACGTCCTGACTTTC. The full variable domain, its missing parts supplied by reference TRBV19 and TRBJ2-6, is DGGITQSPKYLFRKEGQNVTLSCEQNLNHDAMYWYRQDPGQGLRLIYYSQIVNDFQKGDIAEGYSVSREKKESFPLTVTSAQKNPTAFYLCASSMATTGANVLTFGAGSRLTVL.

The CDR3 DNA reads TGTGCCAGCACCACCAGGGGCCCCAGCAATCAGCCCCAGCATTTT. This sequence encodes CASTTRGPSNQPQHF. This chain connects TRBV27 to TRBJ1-5, with D possibly TRBD1 on 6 matching bases. Germline CDR1 MNHEY, CDR2 SMNVEV (reference sequence). V dropped 7 bases and J dropped 1 base, with 14 bases sitting between them. The CDR3 is made up of 15 amino acids.

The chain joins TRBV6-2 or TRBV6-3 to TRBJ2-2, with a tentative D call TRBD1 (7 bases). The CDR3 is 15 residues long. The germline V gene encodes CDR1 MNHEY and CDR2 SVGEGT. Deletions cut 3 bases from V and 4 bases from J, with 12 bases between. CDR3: CASSYFQGGTGELFF. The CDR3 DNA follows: TGTGCCAGCAGTTATTTCCAGGGGGGCACCGGGGAGCTGTTTTTT.

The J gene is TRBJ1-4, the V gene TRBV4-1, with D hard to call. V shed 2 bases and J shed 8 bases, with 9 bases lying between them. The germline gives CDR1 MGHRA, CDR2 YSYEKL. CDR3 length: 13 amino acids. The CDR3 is CASSQWRLEKLFF. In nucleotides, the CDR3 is TGCGCCAGCAGCCAATGGCGGTTGGAAAAACTGTTTTTT.

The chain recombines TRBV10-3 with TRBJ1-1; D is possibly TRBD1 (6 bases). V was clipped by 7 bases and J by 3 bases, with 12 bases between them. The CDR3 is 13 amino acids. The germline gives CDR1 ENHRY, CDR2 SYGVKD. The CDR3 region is CAIMSGADTEAFF. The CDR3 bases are TGTGCCATCATGTCAGGGGCGGACACTGAAGCTTTCTTT.

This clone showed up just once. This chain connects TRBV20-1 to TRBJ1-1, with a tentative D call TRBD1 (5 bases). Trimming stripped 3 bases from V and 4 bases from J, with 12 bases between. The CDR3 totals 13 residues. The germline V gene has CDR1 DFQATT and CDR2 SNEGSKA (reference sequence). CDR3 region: CSASQGLGTEAFF. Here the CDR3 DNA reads TGCAGTGCTAGTCAGGGCCTGGGCACTGAAGCTTTCTTT.

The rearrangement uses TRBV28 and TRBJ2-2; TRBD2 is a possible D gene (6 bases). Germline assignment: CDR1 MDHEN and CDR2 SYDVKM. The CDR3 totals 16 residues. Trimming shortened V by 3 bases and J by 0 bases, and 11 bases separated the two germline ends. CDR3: CASSFGGGTNTGELFF. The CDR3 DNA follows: TGTGCCAGCAGTTTCGGGGGAGGTACGAACACCGGGGAGCTGTTTTTT.